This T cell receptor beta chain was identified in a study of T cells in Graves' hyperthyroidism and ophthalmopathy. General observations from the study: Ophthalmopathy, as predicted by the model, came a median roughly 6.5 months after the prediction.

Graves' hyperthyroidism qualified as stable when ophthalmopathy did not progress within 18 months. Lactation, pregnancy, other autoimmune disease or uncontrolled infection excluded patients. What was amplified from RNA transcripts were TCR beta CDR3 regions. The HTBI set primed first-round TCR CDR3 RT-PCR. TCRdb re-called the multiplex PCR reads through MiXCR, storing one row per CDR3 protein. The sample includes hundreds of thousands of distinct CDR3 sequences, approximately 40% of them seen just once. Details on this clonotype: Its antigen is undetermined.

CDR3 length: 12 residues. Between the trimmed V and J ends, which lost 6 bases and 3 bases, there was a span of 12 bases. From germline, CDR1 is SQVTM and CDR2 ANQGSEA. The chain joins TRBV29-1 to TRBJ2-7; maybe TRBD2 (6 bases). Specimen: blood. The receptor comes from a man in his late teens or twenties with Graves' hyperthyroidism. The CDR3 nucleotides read TGCAGCGTCGTACTAGCCCACTACGAGCAGTACTTC. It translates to CSVVLAHYEQYF.